Listed here are 3 T cell receptor beta chains from one sample, sequenced in a study of metastatic and nonmetastatic thyroid tumors. With MiXCR, TCRdb called clones anew from the PCR reads. The sample records some 54,000 clones, approximately 15% being singletons. Ahead of thyroid surgery, no patient had received treatment of any kind. The sequenced sample was blood. Receptors originate from a female donor with papillary thyroid cancer or a benign thyroid nodule (not recorded which). Some clones in this sample may be carry-over from other donors' samples.

The CDR3 region is CASSLRADAYNEQFF. Written as DNA, the CDR3 is TGTGCCAGCAGCTTAAGGGCAGACGCCTACAATGAGCAGTTCTTC. The genes are TRBV7-3 and TRBJ2-1; D gene uncertain. Germline CDR1 and CDR2: SGHTA and FQGTGA. The CDR3 runs to 15 residues. Between the trimmed V and J ends, which lost 1 base and 2 bases, there was a span of 9 bases.

Ten or more counts support this clone. This chain joins TRBV30 and TRBJ1-3, with no clear D. This CDR3 spans 11 amino acids. CDR1 and CDR2 from the germline V gene are GTSNPN and SVGIG (reference sequence). V was pared by 2 bases and J by 2 bases, with 1 base between. CDR3 bases: TGTGCCTGGAGTACTGGAAACACCATATATTTT. Translated, it gives CAWSTGNTIYF.

This clone was recorded at least ten times. V usage is TRBV7-6 and J usage is TRBJ2-3, with 15 bases that match TRBD2. The CDR3 has 20 amino acids. The germline CDR1 and CDR2 sequences are SGHVS and FNYEAQ. Trimming at V came to 2 bases and at J to 0 bases, leaving 9 bases not matched to a gene. The CDR3 reads CASSLPGLAGGGASTDTQYF. CDR3 sequence (DNA): TGTGCCAGCAGCTTACCGGGACTAGCGGGAGGAGGGGCTAGCACAGATACGCAGTATTTT.